A single sample is the source of the 11 T cell receptor beta chains below, sequenced in a study of blood T cell repertoires in COVID-19. The assay was immunoSEQ multiplex PCR, and TCRdb's table has in-frame clones only and misses some. The sample has roughly 180,000 clones; approximately 81% are singletons. Sequenced input: PBMCs or T cells enriched from blood (not recorded which). All receptors derive from a woman aged 40 to 49 with acute COVID-19.

This chain joins TRBV9 and TRBJ2-5, with TRBD2 matching over 7 bases. V dropped 0 bases and J dropped 0; count of bases not matched to a gene: 2. This CDR3 region has 15 residues. The germline CDR1 and CDR2 sequences are SGDLS and YYNGEE. CDR3 protein: CASSVGAGDQETQYF. The DNA of the CDR3 is TGTGCCAGCAGCGTAGGGGCGGGAGACCAAGAGACCCAGTACTTC. The variable domain in full, with the rest retrieved from reference TRBV9 and TRBJ2-5, is DSGVTQTPKHLITATGQRVTLRCSPRSGDLSVYWYQQSLDQGLQFLIQYYNGEERAKGNILERFSAQQFPDLHSELNLSSLELGDSALYFCASSVGAGDQETQYFGPGTRLLVL.

The V call is TRBV5-4, the J call TRBJ2-1; 8 nucleotides line up with TRBD2. Germline lookup yields CDR1 SGHNT and CDR2 YYREEE (reference sequence). The CDR3 runs to 14 residues. J lost 1 base, V lost 10 bases, and 7 bases had no gene match. For the CDR3, the DNA is TGTGCCCTCGGGAGGGGGGATTCCTACAATGAGCAGTTCTTC. Translated: CALGRGDSYNEQFF.

The rearrangement joins TRBV13 to TRBJ2-1; 9 positions match TRBD2. The V gene end was trimmed by 5 bases and the J gene end by 4 bases; junction bases not matched to a gene: 6. Per germline, CDR1 PRHDT and CDR2 FYEKMQ (reference sequence). CDR3 length equals 15 residues. Here the CDR3 reads CASSTRTSVYNEQFF. The DNA for the CDR3 is TGTGCCAGCAGCACCCGGACTAGCGTTTACAATGAGCAGTTCTTC. Combining the CDR3 with reference TRBV13 and TRBJ2-1 gives the whole variable domain AAGVIQSPRHLIKEKRETATLKCYPIPRHDTVYWYQQGPGQDPQFLISFYEKMQSDKGSIPDRFSAQQFSDYHSELNMSSLELGDSALYFCASSTRTSVYNEQFFGPGTRLTVL.

V is TRBV2 and J is TRBJ2-7; D ambiguous. Trimming removed 1 base at V and 3 bases at J, with 4 bases between. CDR3 size: 12 residues. Germline lookup yields CDR1 SNHLY and CDR2 FYNNEI. CDR3 sequence reads: CASSEGSYEQYF. The CDR3 coding sequence is TGTGCCAGCAGTGAAGGCAGCTACGAGCAGTACTTC.

The chain has TRBV25-1 and TRBJ2-1; 9 bases line up with TRBD2. Germline loops: CDR1 MGHDK, CDR2 SYGVNS. This CDR3 region has 14 residues. J was trimmed by 9 bases and V by 4 bases; bases with no gene match: 7. The CDR3 sequence is CASSVYSGSGEQFF. The CDR3 bases are TGTGCCAGCAGTGTCTATAGCGGGAGCGGTGAGCAGTTCTTC.

V gene TRBV2 combines with J gene TRBJ2-1; perhaps TRBD2 as D (6 bases). Germline assignment: CDR1 SNHLY and CDR2 FYNNEI. The CDR3 sequence is 15 residues long. V lost 6 bases and J 0 bases, leaving 12 bases between the germline ends. DNA of the CDR3: TGTGCCAGCAGAACTCTAGCGAGCTCCTACAATGAGCAGTTCTTC. Protein product: CASRTLASSYNEQFF.

The V and J genes are TRBV19 and TRBJ2-1, with a possible D match to TRBD1 (5 bases). Looked up from germline, CDR1 is LNHDA and CDR2 is SQIVND (reference sequence). Deletions cut 1 base from V and 7 bases from J, with 11 bases between. The CDR3 is 14 residues long. The CDR3 DNA reads as TGTGCCAGTAGTATAGTCGGGCGGACAAATGAGCAGTTCTTC. Protein: CASSIVGRTNEQFF.

CDR3 loop: CATSRDLTGGYRETQYF. DNA for the CDR3: TGTGCCACCAGCAGAGATCTTACAGGGGGCTATCGGGAGACCCAGTACTTC. This chain links TRBV15 with TRBJ2-5; 9 bases map to TRBD1. This CDR3 is 17 amino acids long. The germline V gene has CDR1 LNHNV and CDR2 YYDKDF (reference sequence). Losses at the gene ends were 0 bases for V and 5 bases for J; bases not matched to a gene: 10.

V usage is TRBV5-1 and J usage is TRBJ1-5; 10 bases align to TRBD1. Losses at the gene ends were 0 bases for V and 2 bases for J; bases not matched to a gene: 5. The CDR3 has 17 residues. Germline V gives CDR1 SGHRS, CDR2 YFSETQ. The CDR3 DNA sequence: TGCGCCAGCAGCTTGGGGGGACAGGGGAAGGGCAATCAGCCCCAGCATTTT. It translates to CASSLGGQGKGNQPQHF.

The J gene is TRBJ2-3, the V gene TRBV5-1, with 7 bases fitting TRBD1. CDR3 length equals 16 residues. From germline, CDR1 is SGHRS and CDR2 YFSETQ. V trimming: 4 bases; J trimming: 3 bases; junction bases outside the gene matches: 11. The DNA of the CDR3 is TGCGCCAGCAGCCTGGGGGACAGACCACAGACAGATACGCAGTATTTT. This gives the protein CASSLGDRPQTDTQYF.

The chain has TRBV7-9 and TRBJ2-1; D may be TRBD1 (6 bases). CDR3 length: 15 amino acids. CDR1 SEHNR and CDR2 FQNEAQ come from the germline V gene (reference sequence). The V gene lost 5 bases and the J gene lost 5 bases, with 16 bases spanning the gap. The chain's CDR3 is CASSRQVTSNNEQFF. CDR3 sequence (DNA): TGTGCCAGCAGCCGACAGGTCACCTCGAACAATGAGCAGTTCTTC.